The T cell receptor (beta chain) under discussion was sequenced for a study of radiation and T cells in renal cell carcinoma (dated by TCRdb to about 2020). About the study as a whole: TCR beta sequencing covered approximately 51 samples in total, comprising approximately 25 tumors and around 27 peripheral blood samples. The last blood draw happened 4 weeks after radiation, timed to coincide with nephrectomy. Across all 50 or so samples, 3.8 million or so unique CDR3 nucleotide sequences encoding roughly 2,800,000 unique CDR3 amino acid sequences were identified.

This sample's time point label indicates: blood 4 weeks post-SBRT, at nephrectomy. This specimen's treatment or condition label, per the study, means: 15 Gy SBRT to primary tumor, nephrectomy 4 weeks later. The samples were obtained from a clinical trial, where primary renal cell carcinomas were treated with 15 Gy stereotactic body radiation therapy and then removed by nephrectomy 4 weeks afterward. Serial peripheral blood from radiation-treated patients was sampled at baseline, 2 weeks and 4 weeks after SBRT to track tumor-enriched clonotypes. Every patient's renal cell carcinoma showed clear cell pathology. The QIAamp DNA Blood Mini Kit (Qiagen) was used to prepare genomic DNA for TCR sequencing. The analyses included only samples that passed all quality control checks. As concerns this clone: Its target antigen remains unknown. Base quality data are lacking; no much larger clone is found one base away.

Via the germline V gene, CDR1 is SGHAT and CDR2 FQNNGV. Including the terminal cysteine and phenylalanine, the CDR3 comprises 15 residues. The retained sequence is limited to the CDR3, 45 bases, with the frame set at the first base. V and J are truncated by 4 bases and 4 bases respectively, leaving an intervening sequence of 16 bases. TCR beta libraries were generated from genomic DNA with the immunoSEQ kit, following the manufacturer's recommendations. For library preparation, a first multiplex PCR was performed with proprietary primers, followed by a second PCR in which unique barcodes were added, and bead cleanups were performed after each round. A kit-provided positive control reaction and a negative control reaction were included in every sample batch. The final libraries were assessed on an Agilent 4200 TapeStation D1000 ScreenTape, pooled by volume, and quantified by qPCR. An Illumina NextSeq500 fitted with a MidOutput 150-cycle cartridge performed the sequencing, running 156 Read1 cycles and 15 Index1 cycles with the kit's custom primers. The pooled library was loaded at around 1.1 pM with an approximately 18% PhiX control spike-in. Per the original workflow: The vendor-processed data were analyzed in R, and a clonotype was defined as all T cells that share the same CDR3 nucleotide sequence. For clone abundance analyses, frequencies were normalized to the 10,000 most abundant clones in each sample. Public T cell clones, averaging fewer than five per sample, were removed before analysis. Tumor-enriched clonotypes and baseline blood-enriched clonotypes were defined as those with an abundance difference of at least 32-fold between compartments. A beta-binomial differential abundance model was used to identify clonotypes that were expanded or contracted between blood time points. Similarity between tumor and blood repertoires was quantified using the Baroni-Urbani and Buser coefficient, and groups were compared with two-tailed Wilcoxon tests in R. TCRdb provides this immuneACCESS table in a form limited to in-frame rearrangements. Some clones are lacking; in checked studies, under half of them reflect an unresolved V gene, and why the rest are absent is not known. The V and J calls and clone size are taken from that table; D and trimming were inferred from the DNA. The sample data list 120,000 to 150,000 clones, and 70% to 90% of these were observed just once. About a sixth of the sample is in the top ten clones.

Findings and caveats that apply to the study as a whole: Top tumor clonotypes rose in blood from baseline to 2 weeks post-radiation, then contracted by 4 weeks, suggesting transient expansion of tumor-resident clones. Because pretreatment tumor biopsies were not available, the study could not determine whether clonotypes were already present within the tumor at baseline. The single-armed trial design could not address effects of radiation dose or scheduling on the TCR repertoire. Dynamics of the blood repertoire were not tracked past 4 weeks after treatment.

The sample here was blood, taken from a patient whose treatment included radiotherapy and nephrectomy. Recombination linked TRBV11-2 to TRBJ2-5, with the D gene too uncertain to name. This TCR was recovered from a woman aged 45-60 years with renal cell carcinoma. This receptor has the CDR3 CASSSAFSVRETQYF. Read as DNA, the sequence is TGTGCCAGCAGCTCCGCGTTCTCCGTCAGAGAGACCCAGTACTTC.